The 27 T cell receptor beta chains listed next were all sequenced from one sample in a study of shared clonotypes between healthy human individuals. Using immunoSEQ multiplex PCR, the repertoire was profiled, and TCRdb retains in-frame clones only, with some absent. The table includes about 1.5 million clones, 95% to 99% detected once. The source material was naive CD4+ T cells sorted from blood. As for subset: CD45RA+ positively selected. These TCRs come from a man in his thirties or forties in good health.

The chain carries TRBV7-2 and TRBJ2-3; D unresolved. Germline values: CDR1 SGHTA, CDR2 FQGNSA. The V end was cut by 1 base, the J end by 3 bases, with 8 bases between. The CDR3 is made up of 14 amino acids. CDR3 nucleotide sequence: TGTGCCAGCAGCTTAGTAAAGGCTACAGATACGCAGTATTTT. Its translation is CASSLVKATDTQYF. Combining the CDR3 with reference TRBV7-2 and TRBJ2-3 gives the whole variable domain GAGVSQSPSNKVTEKGKDVELRCDPISGHTALYWYRQSLGQGLEFLIYFQGNSAPDKSGLPSDRFSAERTGGSVSTLTIQRTQQEDSAVYLCASSLVKATDTQYFGPGTRLTVL.

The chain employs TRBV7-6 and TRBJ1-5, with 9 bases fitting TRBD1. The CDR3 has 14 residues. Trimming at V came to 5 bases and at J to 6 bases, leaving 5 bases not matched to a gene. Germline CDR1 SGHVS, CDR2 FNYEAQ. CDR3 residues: CASSRTGVGQPQHF. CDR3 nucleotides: TGTGCCAGCAGCCGGACAGGGGTTGGTCAGCCCCAGCATTTT.

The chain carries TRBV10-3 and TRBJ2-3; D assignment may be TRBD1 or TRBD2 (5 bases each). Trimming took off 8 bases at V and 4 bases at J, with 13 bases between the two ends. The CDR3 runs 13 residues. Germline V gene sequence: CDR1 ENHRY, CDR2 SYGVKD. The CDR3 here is CAIGDGAADTQYF. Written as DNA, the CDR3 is TGTGCCATCGGGGACGGGGCAGCAGATACGCAGTATTTT.

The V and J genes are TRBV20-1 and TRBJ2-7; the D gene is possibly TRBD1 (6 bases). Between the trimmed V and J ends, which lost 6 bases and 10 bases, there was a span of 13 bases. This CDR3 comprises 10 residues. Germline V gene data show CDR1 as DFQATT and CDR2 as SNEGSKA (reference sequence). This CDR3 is CSAQRTDQYF. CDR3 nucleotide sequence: TGCAGTGCCCAAAGGACAGACCAGTACTTC.

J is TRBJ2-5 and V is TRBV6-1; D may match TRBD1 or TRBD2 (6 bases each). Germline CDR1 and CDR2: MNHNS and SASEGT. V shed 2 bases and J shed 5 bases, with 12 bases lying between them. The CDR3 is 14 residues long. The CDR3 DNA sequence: TGTGCCAGCAGTGAATGGGGGGCGAGGGAGACCCAGTACTTC. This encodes CASSEWGARETQYF.

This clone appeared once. The CDR3 sequence: CASSLSGKGYEQYF. The CDR3, as DNA: TGTGCCAGCAGCCTTAGCGGGAAGGGGTACGAGCAGTACTTC. V and J are TRBV7-8 and TRBJ2-7; the match to TRBD2 covers 8 bases. The junction had 7 bases not matched to a gene; V was cut back by 5 bases and J by 4 bases. CDR3 length: 14 amino acids. From germline, CDR1 is SGHVS and CDR2 FQNEAQ.

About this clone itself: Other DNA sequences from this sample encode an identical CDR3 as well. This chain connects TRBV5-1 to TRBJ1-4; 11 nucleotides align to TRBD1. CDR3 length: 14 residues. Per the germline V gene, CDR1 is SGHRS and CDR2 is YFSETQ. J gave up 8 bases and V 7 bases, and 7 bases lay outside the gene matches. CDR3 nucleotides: TGCGCCAGCCGATCCGGGACAGGGGGAGAAAAACTGTTTTTT. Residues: CASRSGTGGEKLFF.

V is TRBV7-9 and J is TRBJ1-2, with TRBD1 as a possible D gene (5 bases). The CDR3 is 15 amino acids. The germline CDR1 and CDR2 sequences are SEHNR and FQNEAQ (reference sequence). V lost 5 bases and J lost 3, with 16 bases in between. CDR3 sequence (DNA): TGTGCCAGCAGCCAATCGGGCCGGGGACACTATGGCTACACCTTC. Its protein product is CASSQSGRGHYGYTF.

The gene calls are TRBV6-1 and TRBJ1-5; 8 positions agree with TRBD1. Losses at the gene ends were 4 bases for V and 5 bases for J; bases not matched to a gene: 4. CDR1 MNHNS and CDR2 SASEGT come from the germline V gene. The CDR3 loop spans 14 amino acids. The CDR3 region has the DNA TGTGCCAGCAGTGTACAGGGGGGGGATCAGCCCCAGCATTTT. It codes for CASSVQGGDQPQHF.

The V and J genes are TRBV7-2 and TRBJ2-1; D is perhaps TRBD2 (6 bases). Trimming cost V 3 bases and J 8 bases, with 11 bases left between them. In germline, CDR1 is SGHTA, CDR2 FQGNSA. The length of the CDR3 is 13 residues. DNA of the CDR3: TGTGCCAGCAGCTTGGTTACGGGAGATGAGCAGTTCTTC. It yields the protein CASSLVTGDEQFF.

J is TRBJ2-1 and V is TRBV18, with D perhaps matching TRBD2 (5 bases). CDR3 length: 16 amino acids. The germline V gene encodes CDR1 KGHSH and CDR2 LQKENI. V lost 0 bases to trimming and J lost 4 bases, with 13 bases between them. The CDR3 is CASSPPGSMRYNEQFF. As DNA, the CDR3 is TGTGCCAGCTCACCACCAGGGAGTATGAGGTACAATGAGCAGTTCTTC.

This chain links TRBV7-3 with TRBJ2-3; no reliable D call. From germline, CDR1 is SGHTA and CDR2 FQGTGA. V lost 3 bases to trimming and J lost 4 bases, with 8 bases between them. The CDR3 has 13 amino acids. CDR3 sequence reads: CASSFLGPDTQYF. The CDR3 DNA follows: TGTGCCAGCAGCTTCCTAGGGCCAGATACGCAGTATTTT.

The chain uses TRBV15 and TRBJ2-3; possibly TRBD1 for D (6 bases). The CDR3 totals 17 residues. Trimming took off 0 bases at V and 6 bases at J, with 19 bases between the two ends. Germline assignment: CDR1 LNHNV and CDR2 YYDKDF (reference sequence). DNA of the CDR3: TGTGCCACCAGCAGAGATAGAGAGCCGCACAGGGCCGATACGCAGTATTTT. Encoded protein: CATSRDREPHRADTQYF.

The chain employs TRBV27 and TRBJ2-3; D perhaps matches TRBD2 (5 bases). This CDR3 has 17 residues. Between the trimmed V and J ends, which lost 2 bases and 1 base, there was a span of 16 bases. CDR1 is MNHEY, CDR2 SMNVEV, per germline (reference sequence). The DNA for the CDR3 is TGTGCCAGCAGTTTAATCTCGGGGTTTTATGGCACAGATACGCAGTATTTT. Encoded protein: CASSLISGFYGTDTQYF.

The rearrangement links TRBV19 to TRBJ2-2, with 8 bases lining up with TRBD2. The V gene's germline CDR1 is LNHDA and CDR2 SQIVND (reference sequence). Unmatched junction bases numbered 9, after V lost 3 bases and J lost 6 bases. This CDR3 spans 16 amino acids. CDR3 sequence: CASSIQPSGSPGELFF. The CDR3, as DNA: TGTGCCAGTAGTATCCAGCCCAGCGGGAGTCCCGGGGAGCTGTTTTTT.

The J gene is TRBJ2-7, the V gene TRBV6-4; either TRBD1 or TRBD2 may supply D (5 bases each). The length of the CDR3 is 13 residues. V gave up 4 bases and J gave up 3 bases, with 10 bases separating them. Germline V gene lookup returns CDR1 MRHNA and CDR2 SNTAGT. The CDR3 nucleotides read TGTGCCAGCAGTGCGGGACCTGGCTACGAGCAGTACTTC. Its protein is CASSAGPGYEQYF.

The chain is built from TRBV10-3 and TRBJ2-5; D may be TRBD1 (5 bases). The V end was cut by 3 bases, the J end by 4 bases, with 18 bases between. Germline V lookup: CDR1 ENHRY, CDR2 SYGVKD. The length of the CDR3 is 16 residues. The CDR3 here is CAISDLVREFAETQYF. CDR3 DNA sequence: TGTGCCATCAGTGATTTGGTCAGGGAATTTGCAGAGACCCAGTACTTC.

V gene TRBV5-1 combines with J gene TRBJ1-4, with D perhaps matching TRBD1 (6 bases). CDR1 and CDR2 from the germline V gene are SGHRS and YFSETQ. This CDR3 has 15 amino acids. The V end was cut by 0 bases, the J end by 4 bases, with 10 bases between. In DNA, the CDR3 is TGCGCCAGCAGCTTGGAAGGGGGTGGTAATGAAAAACTGTTTTTT. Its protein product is CASSLEGGGNEKLFF. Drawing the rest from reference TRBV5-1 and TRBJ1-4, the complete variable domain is KAGVTQTPRYLIKTRGQQVTLSCSPISGHRSVSWYQQTPGQGLQFLFEYFSETQRNKGNFPGRFSGRQFSNSRSEMNVSTLELGDSALYLCASSLEGGGNEKLFFGSGTQLSVL.

The CDR3 DNA follows: TGTGCCAGTAGTATTCTTCCGGCTCGGACGGGACTAGCAGGAACTATAAGCTCCTACAATGAGCAGTTCTTC. Translation: CASSILPARTGLAGTISSYNEQFF. This chain links TRBV19 with TRBJ2-1, with 9 bases aligning to TRBD2. The CDR3 spans 24 residues. J was trimmed by 0 bases and V by 3 bases; bases with no gene match: 27. Germline CDR1 is LNHDA and CDR2 is SQIVND (reference sequence).

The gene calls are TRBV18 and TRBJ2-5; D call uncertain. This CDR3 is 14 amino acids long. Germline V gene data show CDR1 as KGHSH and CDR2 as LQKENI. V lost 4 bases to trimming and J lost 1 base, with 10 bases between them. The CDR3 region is CASSQIGGQETQYF. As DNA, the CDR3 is TGTGCCAGCTCACAAATTGGCGGCCAAGAGACCCAGTACTTC.

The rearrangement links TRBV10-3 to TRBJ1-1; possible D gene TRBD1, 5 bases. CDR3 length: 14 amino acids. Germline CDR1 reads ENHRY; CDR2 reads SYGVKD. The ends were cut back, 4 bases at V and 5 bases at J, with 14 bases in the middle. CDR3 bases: TGTGCCATCAGTGGATCACACGAGGGGACTGAAGCTTTCTTT. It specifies CAISGSHEGTEAFF.

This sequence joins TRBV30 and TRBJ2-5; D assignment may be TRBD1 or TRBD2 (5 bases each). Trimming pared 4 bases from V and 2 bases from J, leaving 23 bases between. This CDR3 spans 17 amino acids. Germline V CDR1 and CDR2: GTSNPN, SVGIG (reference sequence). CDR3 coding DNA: TGTGCCTGGAACTATTATGGGGGTAGGCCCGAGCAAGAGACCCAGTACTTC. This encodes CAWNYYGGRPEQETQYF.

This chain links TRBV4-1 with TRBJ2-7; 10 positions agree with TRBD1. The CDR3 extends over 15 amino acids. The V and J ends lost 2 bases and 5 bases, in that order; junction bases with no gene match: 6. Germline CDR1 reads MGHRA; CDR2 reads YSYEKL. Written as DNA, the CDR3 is TGCGCCAGCAGCCAACCCGGGACAGGGGACCACGAGCAGTACTTC. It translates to CASSQPGTGDHEQYF.

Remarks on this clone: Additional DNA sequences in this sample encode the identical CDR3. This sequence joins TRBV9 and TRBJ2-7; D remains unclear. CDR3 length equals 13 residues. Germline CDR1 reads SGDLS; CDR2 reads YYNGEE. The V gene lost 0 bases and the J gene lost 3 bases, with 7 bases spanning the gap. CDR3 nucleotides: TGTGCCAGCAGCGTAGGGGTCAGCTACGAGCAGTACTTC. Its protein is CASSVGVSYEQYF.

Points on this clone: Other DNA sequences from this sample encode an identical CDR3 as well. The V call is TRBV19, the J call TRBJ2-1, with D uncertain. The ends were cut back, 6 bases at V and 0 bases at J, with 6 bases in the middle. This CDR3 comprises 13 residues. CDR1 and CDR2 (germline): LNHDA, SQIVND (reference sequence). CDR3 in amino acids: CASRQSSYNEQFF. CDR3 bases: TGTGCCAGTAGGCAGAGCTCCTACAATGAGCAGTTCTTC.

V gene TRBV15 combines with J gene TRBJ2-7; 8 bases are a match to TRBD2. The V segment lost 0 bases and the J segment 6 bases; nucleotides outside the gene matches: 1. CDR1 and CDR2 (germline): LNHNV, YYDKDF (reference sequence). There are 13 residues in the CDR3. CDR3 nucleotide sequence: TGTGCCACCAGCAGAGATCGGGGGGGCGAGCAGTACTTC. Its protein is CATSRDRGGEQYF.

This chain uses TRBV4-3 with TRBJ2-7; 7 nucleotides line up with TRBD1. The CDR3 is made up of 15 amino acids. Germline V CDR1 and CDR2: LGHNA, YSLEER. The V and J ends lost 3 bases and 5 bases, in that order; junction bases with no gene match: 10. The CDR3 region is CASSQKTGSDHEQYF. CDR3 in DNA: TGCGCCAGCAGCCAGAAGACAGGGTCCGACCACGAGCAGTACTTC.